This section outlines one T cell receptor (beta chain) sequence together with its context. This sample was included in a study of T cell responses to AZD1222 COVID-19 vaccine. Across the whole study: Pooling of second doses given at about 4 or about 12 weeks was done.

This table comes from immunoSEQ multiplex PCR, and its TCRdb copy is limited to in-frame clones, with some not included. The sample consists of 140,000 to 150,000 clones, 80% to 90% of them appearing once. There are 14 residues in the CDR3. Germline-derived CDR1 and CDR2 are MDHEN and SYDVKM. J gave up 3 bases and V 5 bases, and 6 bases lay outside the gene matches. Material: peripheral blood, obtained on day 0 of AZD1222 vaccination. This chain uses TRBV28 with TRBJ1-1, with 7 bases lining up with TRBD1. The TCR sequence derives from an adult in good health. The CDR3 coding sequence is TGTGCCAGCAGTCCGAGAGGACAGGACACTGAAGCTTTCTTT. Translating gives CASSPRGQDTEAFF.